The 15 T cell receptor beta chains listed next were all sequenced from one sample in a study of cytomegalovirus exposure and HLA in healthy donors. The PCR was carried out with 60 Vbeta primers and 13 Jbeta primers. Clones were sequenced by immunoSEQ multiplex PCR, and TCRdb holds only the in-frame ones, with some missing. Seen here are about 140,000 clones, around 80% observed once, and the top ten hold 1.9%. The sample was PBMCs. These receptors all come from a middle-aged woman in good health and CMV-seronegative.

The rearrangement joins TRBV28 to TRBJ2-7; the D gene is possibly TRBD1 (6 bases). CDR3 length: 21 amino acids. Trimming removed 2 bases at V and 3 bases at J, with 32 bases between. Germline CDR1 reads MDHEN; CDR2 reads SYDVKM. The CDR3 loop reads CASSLPRQRNGERGYNYEQYF. CDR3 nucleotides: TGTGCCAGCAGTTTACCCCGACAACGGAATGGGGAGAGGGGGTATAACTACGAGCAGTACTTC.

This clone showed up just once. The chain joins TRBV4-1 to TRBJ2-1; D is possibly TRBD2 (5 bases). Trimming stripped 4 bases from V and 8 bases from J, with 15 bases between. CDR3 length: 14 residues. CDR1 and CDR2 (germline): MGHRA, YSYEKL. In DNA form, the CDR3 reads TGCGCCAGCAGCCTCACGGACTTGACCGATGAGCAGTTCTTC. Protein sequence: CASSLTDLTDEQFF.

The rearrangement uses TRBV6-4 and TRBJ1-1; D remains unclear. Trimming cost V 9 bases and J 3 bases, with 14 bases left between them. This CDR3 contains 13 residues. The V gene's germline CDR1 is MRHNA and CDR2 SNTAGT. In DNA form, the CDR3 reads TGTGCCAGTTCGAAGGAGGCTTACACTGAAGCTTTCTTT. It translates to CASSKEAYTEAFF.

Points on this clone: One end of the junction fails to match germline, which may point to a read error. This sequence joins TRBV7-7 and TRBJ2-3; TRBD1 is a possible D gene (6 bases). The CDR3 has 13 amino acids. CDR1 and CDR2 from the germline V gene are SSHAT and FNYEAQ (reference sequence). CDR3 amino acids: CASKWTVGLTQYF. The CDR3 bases are TGTGCTAGCAAATGGACAGTCGGGCTTACGCAGTATTTT.

The chain has TRBV4-2 and TRBJ1-2, with 8 bases aligning to TRBD1. The CDR3 is 14 amino acids. Unmatched junction bases numbered 7, after V lost 2 bases and J lost 8 bases. In germline, CDR1 is LGHNA, CDR2 YNFKEQ. CDR3: CASSQSGQGAGYTF. DNA for the CDR3: TGTGCCAGCAGCCAATCCGGGCAGGGGGCAGGCTACACCTTC.

The rearrangement joins TRBV7-2 to TRBJ2-1; 9 bases align to TRBD1. V shed 1 base and J 9 bases; nucleotides not matched to a gene: 10. The CDR3 has 16 amino acids. Germline-derived CDR1 and CDR2 are SGHTA and FQGNSA. CDR3 DNA: TGTGCCAGCAGCTTAGTGGGACAGGGCGCTTCGGCTGAGCAGTTCTTC. This encodes CASSLVGQGASAEQFF. Combining the CDR3 with reference TRBV7-2 and TRBJ2-1 gives the whole variable domain GAGVSQSPSNKVTEKGKDVELRCDPISGHTALYWYRQSLGQGLEFLIYFQGNSAPDKSGLPSDRFSAERTGGSVSTLTIQRTQQEDSAVYLCASSLVGQGASAEQFFGPGTRLTVL.

This chain uses TRBV18 with TRBJ2-1, with D possibly being TRBD1 (7 bases). CDR1 and CDR2 (germline): KGHSH, LQKENI. This CDR3 contains 19 residues. V dropped 2 bases and J dropped 1 base, with 21 bases sitting between them. As DNA, the CDR3 is TGTGCCAGCTCACCAGGAGGGACAGCCCCTTATTCATCCTACAATGAGCAGTTCTTC. Its translation: CASSPGGTAPYSSYNEQFF.

V gene TRBV27 combines with J gene TRBJ2-2; 7 bases are a match to TRBD2. The CDR3 has 15 residues. Germline CDR1 is MNHEY and CDR2 is SMNVEV (reference sequence). Germline trimming cut 6 bases from V and 1 base from J; bases unmatched to any gene: 5. DNA for the CDR3: TGTGCCAGCAGGACCCTAGCGGAGAACACCGGGGAGCTGTTTTTT. This codes for CASRTLAENTGELFF.

This clone was counted a few times. The junction and the germline gene differ at one end; a read error may be behind it. V is TRBV19 and J is TRBJ1-1; 7 positions agree with TRBD1. CDR3 length: 22 amino acids. CDR1 LNHDA and CDR2 SQIVND come from the germline V gene (reference sequence). The CDR3 protein is CASTSRTPSLNPQGQLRPVGSF. The CDR3 bases are TGTGCCAGTACCAGTAGGACCCCCAGTTTGAACCCCCAGGGACAGTTGCGCCCCGTCGGGTCCTTT.

The chain couples TRBV7-9 to TRBJ2-3, with D perhaps TRBD1 (6 bases). CDR3 length: 14 amino acids. From germline, CDR1 is SEHNR and CDR2 FQNEAQ (reference sequence). Deletions cut 2 bases from V and 2 bases from J, with 8 bases between. Here the CDR3 reads CASSLMGATDTQYF. DNA for the CDR3: TGTGCCAGCAGCTTAATGGGGGCCACAGATACGCAGTATTTT.

This clone appeared a few times. V usage is TRBV11-2 and J usage is TRBJ2-4; D unclear. The CDR3 extends over 13 amino acids. The germline V and J ends were trimmed by 3 bases and 1 base, with 4 bases remaining between them. Germline CDR1 SGHAT, CDR2 FQNNGV. CDR3 amino acids: CASSFMAKNIQYF. CDR3 nucleotides: TGTGCCAGCAGCTTTATGGCCAAAAACATTCAGTACTTC.

The V gene is TRBV18, the J gene TRBJ1-4, with 7 bases aligning to TRBD1. CDR3 length equals 17 residues. J lost 3 bases, V lost 5 bases, and 12 bases had no gene match. Germline CDR1 reads KGHSH; CDR2 reads LQKENI. Here the CDR3 reads CASSFQGEPFSNEKLFF. The CDR3 nucleotides are TGTGCCAGCTCATTCCAGGGGGAACCATTCTCTAATGAAAAACTGTTTTTT.

V gene TRBV7-9 combines with J gene TRBJ1-1; 7 positions match TRBD1. V shed 4 bases, J shed 0 bases, and the junction held 2 bases outside the gene matches. The CDR3 is made up of 14 amino acids. Germline-derived CDR1 and CDR2 are SEHNR and FQNEAQ (reference sequence). CDR3 bases: TGTGCCAGCAGCTGGGACAGTATGAACACTGAAGCTTTCTTT. Protein product: CASSWDSMNTEAFF.

This chain uses TRBV7-2 with TRBJ2-5, with TRBD2 identical over 7 bases. CDR1 is SGHTA, CDR2 FQGNSA, per germline. Trimming cost V 1 base and J 5 bases; bases outside gene matches: 4. This CDR3 comprises 14 residues. CDR3 protein: CASSLGGGGETQYF. The DNA of the CDR3 is TGTGCCAGCAGCTTAGGTGGGGGAGGGGAGACCCAGTACTTC.

The rearrangement uses TRBV5-6 and TRBJ2-4; tentatively, D is TRBD2 (5 bases). V gave up 0 bases and J gave up 7 bases, with 17 bases separating them. Germline V gives CDR1 SGHDT, CDR2 YYEEEE. The CDR3 consists of 16 residues. CDR3 nucleotide sequence: TGTGCCAGCAGCTTGGAGAGTAATGGAGGACTTAACATTCAGTACTTC. As protein: CASSLESNGGLNIQYF.